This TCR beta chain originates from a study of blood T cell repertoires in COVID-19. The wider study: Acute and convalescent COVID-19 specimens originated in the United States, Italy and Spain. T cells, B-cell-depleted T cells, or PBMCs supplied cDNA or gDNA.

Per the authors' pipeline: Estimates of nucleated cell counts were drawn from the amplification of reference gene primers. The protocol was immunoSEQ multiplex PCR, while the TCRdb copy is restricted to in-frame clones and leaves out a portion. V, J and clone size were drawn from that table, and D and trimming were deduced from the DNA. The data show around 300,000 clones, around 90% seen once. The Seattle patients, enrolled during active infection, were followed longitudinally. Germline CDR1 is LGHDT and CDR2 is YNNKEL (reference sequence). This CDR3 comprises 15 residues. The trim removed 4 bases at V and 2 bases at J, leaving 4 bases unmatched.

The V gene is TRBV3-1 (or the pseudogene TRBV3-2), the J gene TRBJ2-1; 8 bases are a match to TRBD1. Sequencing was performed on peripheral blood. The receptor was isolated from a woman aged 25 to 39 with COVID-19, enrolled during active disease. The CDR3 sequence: CASSLTGQAYNEQFF. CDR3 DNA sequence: TGTGCCAGCAGCCTAACGGGACAGGCCTACAATGAGCAGTTCTTC.